The rows below give T cell receptor beta chains drawn from one sample of a study of cytomegalovirus exposure and HLA in healthy donors. Some clones are missing from TCRdb's copy, which holds only in-frame ones; the method was immunoSEQ multiplex PCR. Here the sample spans 210,000 or so clones, around 84% being singletons. Source material: PBMCs. These TCRs come from a girl aged 2 to 9 in good health and CMV-seronegative. Both conserved end residues are part of each CDR3. A D gene is named only where the DNA matches it firmly. Some rows mark clone size as missing; the rest say once, few, many or name a class of expanded clone.

j_call: TRBJ2-5
cdr3_length: 13
v_call: TRBV2
clone_size: .
d_call: .
cdr3_nt: TGTGCCAGCGGCCGGACAGCACAAGAGACCCAGTACTTC
cdr3_aa: CASGRTAQETQYF

j_call: TRBJ2-7
cdr3_length: 15
v_call: TRBV2
clone_size: .
d_call: .
cdr3_nt: TGTGCCAGCATAAACTCTGGGGCAGGGCCCTACGAGCAGTACTTC
cdr3_aa: CASINSGAGPYEQYF

j_call: TRBJ2-7
cdr3_length: 16
v_call: TRBV6-6
clone_size: .
d_call: TRBD2
cdr3_nt: TGTGCCAGCAGTTACGCCTTGGGCGGGGGGGGGTACGAGCAGTACTTC
cdr3_aa: CASSYALGGGGYEQYF

j_call: TRBJ1-3
cdr3_length: 15
v_call: TRBV7-9
clone_size: few
d_call: TRBD1
cdr3_nt: TGTGCCAGCAGCTTCCGGACAGGACATGGAAACACCATATATTTT
cdr3_aa: CASSFRTGHGNTIYF

j_call: TRBJ2-7
cdr3_length: 15
v_call: TRBV7-9
clone_size: .
d_call: .
cdr3_nt: TGTGCCAGCAGTTTTAACGAGGGGGAACCCTACGAGCAGTACTTC
cdr3_aa: CASSFNEGEPYEQYF

j_call: TRBJ2-5
cdr3_length: 15
v_call: TRBV19
clone_size: .
d_call: .
cdr3_nt: TGTGCCAGTAGTATAGGTTACAGGGCGACGGAGACCCAGTACTTC
cdr3_aa: CASSIGYRATETQYF

j_call: TRBJ2-4
cdr3_length: 13
v_call: TRBV7-9
clone_size: .
d_call: TRBD1
cdr3_nt: TGTGCCAGCAGCGGGGGACAGACTTACATTCAGTACTTC
cdr3_aa: CASSGGQTYIQYF

j_call: TRBJ1-5
cdr3_length: 17
v_call: TRBV27
clone_size: .
d_call: TRBD1
cdr3_nt: TGTGCCAGCAGTTCCGGGACAGGGATCTATCGCAATCAGCCCCAGCATTTT
cdr3_aa: CASSSGTGIYRNQPQHF

j_call: TRBJ2-2
cdr3_length: 17
v_call: TRBV18
clone_size: .
d_call: TRBD1
cdr3_nt: TGTGCCAGCTCACCGTCGACAGGGAGTCGGGGCACCGGGGAGCTGTTTTTT
cdr3_aa: CASSPSTGSRGTGELFF

j_call: TRBJ2-7
cdr3_length: 15
v_call: TRBV5-1
clone_size: .
d_call: TRBD2
cdr3_nt: TGCGCCAGCAAGGGACTAGCGGGAGTGGAAGGCGAGCAGTACTTC
cdr3_aa: CASKGLAGVEGEQYF

j_call: TRBJ2-1
cdr3_length: 15
v_call: TRBV9
clone_size: .
d_call: .
cdr3_nt: TGTGCCAGCAGCGTAGAGGCTAGATCATACAATGAGCAGTTCTTC
cdr3_aa: CASSVEARSYNEQFF

j_call: TRBJ2-3
cdr3_length: 17
v_call: TRBV5-1
clone_size: .
d_call: TRBD2
cdr3_nt: TGCGCCAGCAGCTGGGGGCTAGCGGGGGGGCGTGCAGATACGCAGTATTTT
cdr3_aa: CASSWGLAGGRADTQYF

j_call: TRBJ2-7
cdr3_length: 13
v_call: TRBV30
clone_size: .
d_call: TRBD2
cdr3_nt: TGTGCCTGGAGGAGGCGGGGGGGTTACGAGCAGTACTTC
cdr3_aa: CAWRRRGGYEQYF

j_call: TRBJ1-2
cdr3_length: 12
v_call: TRBV29-1
clone_size: .
d_call: TRBD1
cdr3_nt: TGCAGCGTTGAAAGGGGGCGGGAAGGCTACACCTTC
cdr3_aa: CSVERGREGYTF

j_call: TRBJ2-7
cdr3_length: 14
v_call: TRBV6-1
clone_size: .
d_call: TRBD2
cdr3_nt: TGTGCCAGCAGGATGACTAGCGGTACCTACGAGCAGTACTTC
cdr3_aa: CASRMTSGTYEQYF

j_call: TRBJ2-7
cdr3_length: 14
v_call: TRBV18
clone_size: .
d_call: .
cdr3_nt: TGTGCCAGCTCCCCGGGACTGGCCTCCTACGAGCAGTACTTC
cdr3_aa: CASSPGLASYEQYF

j_call: TRBJ2-2
cdr3_length: 18
v_call: TRBV4-1
clone_size: .
d_call: TRBD2
cdr3_nt: TGCGCCAGCAGTCCTTTACTAGCGGGGTTTTCGGGCACCGGGGAGCTGTTTTTT
cdr3_aa: CASSPLLAGFSGTGELFF

j_call: TRBJ2-3
cdr3_length: 15
v_call: TRBV11-2
clone_size: few
d_call: .
cdr3_nt: TGTGCCAGCAGCTTAAGGGGAAGGAACACAGATACGCAGTATTTT
cdr3_aa: CASSLRGRNTDTQYF

j_call: TRBJ1-1
cdr3_length: 14
v_call: TRBV5-6
clone_size: .
d_call: .
cdr3_nt: TGTGCCAGCAGCTTGGGGCGGAGGGCCACTGAAGCTTTCTTT
cdr3_aa: CASSLGRRATEAFF

j_call: TRBJ1-1
cdr3_length: 13
v_call: TRBV2
clone_size: .
d_call: .
cdr3_nt: TGTGCCAGGGGCAGACAGGCTGGGACTGAAGCTTTCTTT
cdr3_aa: CARGRQAGTEAFF

j_call: TRBJ2-2
cdr3_length: 15
v_call: TRBV4-2
clone_size: .
d_call: TRBD2
cdr3_nt: TGTGCCAGCAGCCAAGTAGCGGGGGTCACCGGGGAGCTGTTTTTT
cdr3_aa: CASSQVAGVTGELFF

j_call: TRBJ1-2
cdr3_length: 14
v_call: TRBV2
clone_size: .
d_call: .
cdr3_nt: TGTGCCAGCAGTGCCGGACAGCAGCTATATGGCTACACCTTC
cdr3_aa: CASSAGQQLYGYTF

j_call: TRBJ2-3
cdr3_length: 17
v_call: TRBV9
clone_size: .
d_call: .
cdr3_nt: TGTGCCAGCAGCGTAGGAGGGGGGGGAGTGGGAGCAGATACGCAGTATTTT
cdr3_aa: CASSVGGGGVGADTQYF

j_call: TRBJ2-3
cdr3_length: 17
v_call: TRBV29-1
clone_size: .
d_call: TRBD2
cdr3_nt: TGCAGCTGTACTGGGACTAGCGGAGTCTCTAGCACAGATACGCAGTATTTT
cdr3_aa: CSCTGTSGVSSTDTQYF

j_call: TRBJ1-1
cdr3_length: 11
v_call: TRBV2
clone_size: .
d_call: .
cdr3_nt: TGTGCCAGCGTATATTACACTGAAGCTTTCTTT
cdr3_aa: CASVYYTEAFF

j_call: TRBJ1-3
cdr3_length: 14
v_call: TRBV2
clone_size: .
d_call: .
cdr3_nt: TGTGCCAGCAGTGGGGGGCAGGGGCGGGACACCATATATTTT
cdr3_aa: CASSGGQGRDTIYF

j_call: TRBJ2-5
cdr3_length: 16
v_call: TRBV15
clone_size: once
d_call: TRBD2
cdr3_nt: TGTGCCACCAGCAGAGAACTAGCGGGGGGGCAAGAGACCCAGTACTTC
cdr3_aa: CATSRELAGGQETQYF

j_call: TRBJ2-5
cdr3_length: 15
v_call: TRBV27
clone_size: .
d_call: .
cdr3_nt: TGTGCCAGCAGTTTATCCCCCCCCGGAGGAGAGACCCAGTACTTC
cdr3_aa: CASSLSPPGGETQYF

j_call: TRBJ2-5
cdr3_length: 18
v_call: TRBV5-1
clone_size: .
d_call: .
cdr3_nt: TGCGCCAGCAGCTTGCCTCGGACTACCGACATACCCCAAGAGACCCAGTACTTC
cdr3_aa: CASSLPRTTDIPQETQYF

j_call: TRBJ2-3
cdr3_length: 15
v_call: TRBV27
clone_size: .
d_call: .
cdr3_nt: TGTGCCAGCAGTCCACTCCGGGACATCACAGATACGCAGTATTTT
cdr3_aa: CASSPLRDITDTQYF

j_call: TRBJ2-7
cdr3_length: 13
v_call: TRBV6-6
clone_size: .
d_call: .
cdr3_nt: TGTGCCAGCAGTTACTCGCACAGCTACGAGCAGTACTTC
cdr3_aa: CASSYSHSYEQYF

j_call: TRBJ2-7
cdr3_length: 14
v_call: TRBV7-8
clone_size: .
d_call: .
cdr3_nt: TGTGCCAGCAGCCCCCGGGACTGGTCCTACGAGCAGTACTTC
cdr3_aa: CASSPRDWSYEQYF

j_call: TRBJ2-2
cdr3_length: 15
v_call: TRBV7-6
clone_size: .
d_call: TRBD1
cdr3_nt: TGTGCCAGCAGGAGGGGACAGGGTTTCGCCGGGGAGCTGTTTTTT
cdr3_aa: CASRRGQGFAGELFF

j_call: TRBJ1-1
cdr3_length: 16
v_call: TRBV5-6
clone_size: .
d_call: .
cdr3_nt: TGTGCCAGCAGCTTGGGCATCTGGGGGCCCAACACTGAAGCTTTCTTT
cdr3_aa: CASSLGIWGPNTEAFF

j_call: TRBJ1-1
cdr3_length: 15
v_call: TRBV4-1
clone_size: .
d_call: .
cdr3_nt: TGCGCCAGCAGCCAAGCCTCAGGGTCGAGCACTGAAGCTTTCTTT
cdr3_aa: CASSQASGSSTEAFF

j_call: TRBJ1-5
cdr3_length: 15
v_call: TRBV27
clone_size: .
d_call: TRBD1
cdr3_nt: TGTGCCAGCAGTTCCGGACCTACACAGGGGCAGCCCCAGCATTTT
cdr3_aa: CASSSGPTQGQPQHF

j_call: TRBJ1-1
cdr3_length: 17
v_call: TRBV7-9
clone_size: few
d_call: TRBD1
cdr3_nt: TGTGCCAGCAGTTCTCCTCGACAGGGAAACATGAACACTGAAGCTTTCTTT
cdr3_aa: CASSSPRQGNMNTEAFF

j_call: TRBJ2-2
cdr3_length: 17
v_call: TRBV15
clone_size: .
d_call: .
cdr3_nt: TGTGCCACCAGCAGAGAGGGCGGGACTCACAACACCGGGGAGCTGTTTTTT
cdr3_aa: CATSREGGTHNTGELFF